The subject of this entry is one TCR beta chain. The record originates from a study of Ad26.COV2.S vaccination and SARS-CoV-2 variants. Treatment given: 15 to 20 received Ad26.COV2.S at low or high dose, single or two shots; 5 received placebo; per-sample allocation not given. Sampling was performed 63 days after the first vaccine or placebo injection. This CDR3 spans 16 amino acids. Germline V gives CDR1 MNHEY, CDR2 SMNVEV (reference sequence). The ends lost 6 bases at V and 0 bases at J; junction bases unmatched: 9. Measured with immunoSEQ multiplex PCR; TCRdb has only the in-frame clones, and not every one. The repertoire holds about 480,000 clones, around nine tenths seen once, with around 13% in the top ten.

The chain is built from TRBV27 and TRBJ2-7; 9 bases are shared with TRBD2. This TCR was sampled from a person aged 18-65 years who received the Ad26.COV2.S COVID-19 vaccine or a placebo. The sample was peripheral blood, taken in a trial of Ad26.COV2.S vaccine versus placebo. The CDR3 DNA follows: TGTGCCAGCAGACATCCAAGCGGGAGGAGCTCCTACGAGCAGTACTTC. This codes for CASRHPSGRSSYEQYF.